Listed here are 9 T cell receptor beta chains from one sample, sequenced in a study of TIL therapy for anti-PD-1-resistant metastatic lung cancer listed by TCRdb under 2021. Using bias-controlled multiplex PCR with the immunoSEQ v3 hsTCRB kit, the TCR beta CDR3 regions were amplified from genomic DNA. Drawn from immuneACCESS, this table holds only the in-frame rearrangements with V and J called that TCRdb kept. Clones are partly lost; checked studies trace under half to an unresolved V gene and leave the rest unexplained. Counted in this sample were about 60,000 clones; around 86% of them appeared once. In total, the top ten clones hold 2.6% of the sample. The label giving this sample's time point can be read as: pre-treatment sample, taken before nivolumab and TIL therapy. This specimen was blood, taken at baseline. These receptors all stem from a person between 30 and 80 years old with non-small cell lung cancer.

The J gene is TRBJ2-3, the V gene TRBV12-5, with D hard to call. CDR1 and CDR2 from the germline V gene are LGHNT and FRNRAP. V shed 6 bases and J shed 2 bases, with 6 bases lying between them. The CDR3 extends over 12 amino acids. The CDR3 DNA is TGTGCTAGTGGCCTTAACACAGATACGCAGTATTTT. Translating it yields CASGLNTDTQYF.

In its sample, this clone was seen once. The chain employs TRBV9 and TRBJ2-1; unclear D gene. V lost 0 bases, J lost 6 bases, and 13 bases lay in between. Looked up from germline, CDR1 is SGDLS and CDR2 is YYNGEE. The CDR3 covers 15 residues. The CDR3, as DNA: TGTGCCAGCAGCGTAGATGGGGTAGCCTCCAATGAGCAGTTCTTC. It yields the protein CASSVDGVASNEQFF. Drawing the rest from reference TRBV9 and TRBJ2-1, the complete variable domain is DSGVTQTPKHLITATGQRVTLRCSPRSGDLSVYWYQQSLDQGLQFLIQYYNGEERAKGNILERFSAQQFPDLHSELNLSSLELGDSALYFCASSVDGVASNEQFFGPGTRLTVL.

V gene TRBV25-1 combines with J gene TRBJ1-2; 10 bases are shared with TRBD1. This CDR3 has 14 residues. J was trimmed by 1 base and V by 6 bases; bases with no gene match: 2. The germline V gene has CDR1 MGHDK and CDR2 SYGVNS. The CDR3 nucleotides read TGTGCCAGCAGAGGGACAGGGGTTAACTATGGCTACACCTTC. This sequence encodes CASRGTGVNYGYTF.

The chain recombines TRBV4-2 with TRBJ2-3; 8 bases are shared with TRBD2. Trimming cost V 3 bases and J 2 bases; bases outside gene matches: 22. Germline values: CDR1 LGHNA, CDR2 YNFKEQ. The CDR3 spans 21 residues. The DNA for the CDR3 is TGTGCCAGCAGCCATCTCCGGGCTAGCGGGCATAACAGCTTTTACACAGATACGCAGTATTTT. Translation gives CASSHLRASGHNSFYTDTQYF.

V and J are TRBV29-1 and TRBJ2-5; D remains ambiguous. CDR3 length equals 13 residues. V was pared by 6 bases and J by 2 bases, with 13 bases between. Germline CDR1 is SQVTM and CDR2 is ANQGSEA. The CDR3 DNA is TGCAGCGTCCCCGTGCCTTGGCAAGAGACCCAGTACTTC. It yields the protein CSVPVPWQETQYF.

The chain links TRBV9 to TRBJ2-7, with no clear D. This CDR3 comprises 11 residues. The V end was cut by 3 bases, the J end by 5 bases, with 6 bases between. Germline V lookup: CDR1 SGDLS, CDR2 YYNGEE. The DNA of the CDR3 is TGTGCCAGCAGCGGAACTGACGAGCAGTACTTC. It is translated as CASSGTDEQYF.

In its sample, this clone was seen once. The J gene is TRBJ2-1, the V gene TRBV9, with 8 positions matching TRBD2. V trimming: 4 bases; J trimming: 5 bases; junction bases outside the gene matches: 11. Germline V gene sequence: CDR1 SGDLS, CDR2 YYNGEE. The CDR3 covers 16 residues. CDR3 region: CASSSPPGLGNNEQFF. CDR3 nucleotides: TGTGCCAGCAGCTCCCCCCCGGGACTAGGTAACAATGAGCAGTTCTTC.

The V gene is TRBV3-1 (or the pseudogene TRBV3-2), the J gene TRBJ2-3; the D gene could be TRBD1 or TRBD2 (5 bases each). Trimming left V 0 bases short and J 4 bases short, with 14 bases between. CDR1 and CDR2 from the germline V gene are LGHDT and YNNKEL (reference sequence). This CDR3 has 16 amino acids. CDR3 region: CASSQDQVWGSDTQYF. The CDR3 DNA follows: TGTGCCAGCAGCCAAGATCAAGTCTGGGGGTCAGATACGCAGTATTTT.

The chain is built from TRBV27 and TRBJ2-7, with D possibly matching TRBD2 (7 bases). Trimming stripped 6 bases from V and 2 bases from J, with 17 bases between. The CDR3 loop spans 15 amino acids. The germline gives CDR1 MNHEY, CDR2 SMNVEV (reference sequence). CDR3 loop: CASRLEGGTTYEQYF. The CDR3 coding sequence is TGTGCCAGCAGGCTAGAGGGGGGGACAACCTACGAGCAGTACTTC.